Presented here are 8 T cell receptor beta chains from one specimen sequenced in a study of blood T cell repertoires in COVID-19. Produced via immunoSEQ multiplex PCR; TCRdb's table is partial and in-frame only. The sample holds approximately 62,000 clones, about nine tenths seen once. Sequenced sample: peripheral blood. These receptors were obtained from a human donor with active COVID-19. The donor label of this sample is uncertain.

The V and J genes are TRBV4-1 and TRBJ1-3; D might be TRBD1 (5 bases). This CDR3 has 20 amino acids. The germline V and J ends were trimmed by 0 bases and 0 bases, with 21 bases remaining between them. Per the germline V gene, CDR1 is MGHRA and CDR2 is YSYEKL. In nucleotides, the CDR3 is TGCGCCAGCAGCCAAGATAACCCAGAAGCGACAGATAGCTCTGGAAACACCATATATTTT. Amino acid sequence: CASSQDNPEATDSSGNTIYF.

The V and J genes are TRBV27 and TRBJ2-7, with a weak D call TRBD2 (7 bases). CDR1 is MNHEY and CDR2 is SMNVEV in the germline V gene (reference sequence). Trimming cost V 2 bases and J 6 bases, with 14 bases left between them. This CDR3 region has 14 residues. The CDR3 nucleotides read TGTGCCAGCAGTTTACGGGGGGCGTTGTCCGAGCAGTACTTC. It is translated as CASSLRGALSEQYF.

V usage is TRBV10-1 and J usage is TRBJ1-5; D remains ambiguous. V gave up 4 bases and J gave up 0 bases, with 16 bases separating them. The CDR3 extends over 17 amino acids. Looked up from germline, CDR1 is WNHNN and CDR2 is SYGVQD (reference sequence). CDR3 sequence (DNA): TGCGCCAGCAGTGTGTCCGGGGTACGCGATAGCAATCAGCCCCAGCATTTT. This encodes CASSVSGVRDSNQPQHF.

The CDR3 DNA reads as TGTGCCAGCAGCCAAGAGTTAAGTGGGGACAGGTTCACCGGGGAGCTGTTTTTT. This sequence encodes CASSQELSGDRFTGELFF. The chain couples TRBV3-1 (or the pseudogene TRBV3-2) to TRBJ2-2, with 8 nucleotides matching TRBD1. CDR1 is LGHDT and CDR2 is YNNKEL in the germline V gene (reference sequence). CDR3 length equals 18 residues. The trim removed 0 bases at V and 4 bases at J, leaving 10 bases unmatched.

The chain recombines TRBV5-4 with TRBJ2-7; D remains unclear. Trimming removed 4 bases from V and 0 bases from J, with 5 bases in between. The CDR3 loop spans 12 amino acids. Germline-derived CDR1 and CDR2 are SGHNT and YYREEE (reference sequence). CDR3 nucleotides: TGTGCCAGCAGCCAGGACTCCTACGAGCAGTACTTC. This gives the protein CASSQDSYEQYF. Filled out from reference TRBV5-4 and TRBJ2-7, the complete variable domain reads ETGVTQSPTHLIKTRGQQVTLRCSSQSGHNTVSWYQQALGQGPQFIFQYYREEENGRGNFPPRFSGLQFPNYSSELNVNALELDDSALYLCASSQDSYEQYFGPGTRLTVT.

The chain joins TRBV29-1 to TRBJ2-2; D is unresolved. The CDR3 contains 14 residues. Germline loops: CDR1 SQVTM, CDR2 ANQGSEA. Trimming took 4 bases from V and 1 from J, leaving 10 bases between them. For the CDR3, the DNA is TGCAGCGTTGCCCAACTCCAGAACACCGGGGAGCTGTTTTTT. Translating gives CSVAQLQNTGELFF.

This clone has more than one count but fewer than ten. The gene calls are TRBV19 and TRBJ2-1, with TRBD2 matching 7 bases. Germline lookup yields CDR1 LNHDA and CDR2 SQIVND (reference sequence). After removal of 4 bases from V and 0 bases from J, the junction contained 3 bases not matched to a gene. This CDR3 is 15 amino acids long. The CDR3: CASSTLADSYNEQFF. CDR3 DNA: TGTGCCAGTAGTACCCTAGCGGACTCCTACAATGAGCAGTTCTTC.

The gene calls are TRBV9 and TRBJ2-5, with 9 bases identical to TRBD1. The CDR3 spans 16 residues. The V gene end was trimmed by 0 bases and the J gene end by 2 bases; junction bases not matched to a gene: 5. Germline CDR1 reads SGDLS; CDR2 reads YYNGEE. CDR3 nucleotides: TGTGCCAGCAGCGTAGGGTCGGGGACAGGGCAAGAGACCCAGTACTTC. Translating gives CASSVGSGTGQETQYF.